The clone carrying this T cell receptor (beta chain) was detected once. Its target is not known. The donors were all Caucasian adults (living in Nashville, Tennessee). The sample is drawn from a study of shared clonotypes between healthy human individuals. Study in general: Three plates were used per donor for CD4 naive, three for CD4 memory, two for CD8 naive and one for CD8 memory.

Method: immunoSEQ multiplex PCR; TCRdb's copy keeps in-frame clones and lacks some. This table has around 2.5 million clones, 93% appearing once. Looked up from germline, CDR1 is LGHNA and CDR2 is YSLEER. This CDR3 comprises 13 residues. Trimming took off 0 bases at V and 5 bases at J, with 6 bases between the two ends. Study findings and constraints: About 5% of naive CD4 clonotypes were shared across a few donors.

The chain carries TRBV4-3 and TRBJ2-3, with D perhaps matching TRBD1 (5 bases). The sequence came from a man younger than 35 in good health. Some clones in this sample may be carry-over from other donors' samples. Sequencing input: naive CD4+ T cells from PBMCs. Subset: CD45RA+ positively selected. This chain's CDR3 is CASSQDQGDTQYF. CDR3 sequence (DNA): TGCGCCAGCAGCCAAGATCAGGGAGATACGCAGTATTTT.